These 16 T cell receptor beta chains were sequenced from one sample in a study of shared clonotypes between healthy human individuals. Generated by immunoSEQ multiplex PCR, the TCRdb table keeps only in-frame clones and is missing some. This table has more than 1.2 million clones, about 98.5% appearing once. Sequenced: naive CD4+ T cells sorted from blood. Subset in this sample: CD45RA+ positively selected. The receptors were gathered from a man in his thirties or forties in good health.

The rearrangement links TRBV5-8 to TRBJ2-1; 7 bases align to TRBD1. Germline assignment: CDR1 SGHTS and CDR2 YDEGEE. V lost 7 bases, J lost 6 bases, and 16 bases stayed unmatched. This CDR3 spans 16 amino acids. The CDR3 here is CASAKGTALYPNEQFF. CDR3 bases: TGTGCCAGCGCCAAAGGGACAGCCCTTTACCCCAATGAGCAGTTCTTC.

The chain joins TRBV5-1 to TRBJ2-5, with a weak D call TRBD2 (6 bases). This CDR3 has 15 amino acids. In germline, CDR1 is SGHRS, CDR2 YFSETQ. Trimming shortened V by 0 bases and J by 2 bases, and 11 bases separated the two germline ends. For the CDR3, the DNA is TGCGCCAGCAGCTTGGAGGTGGGACTGCAAGAGACCCAGTACTTC. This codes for CASSLEVGLQETQYF.

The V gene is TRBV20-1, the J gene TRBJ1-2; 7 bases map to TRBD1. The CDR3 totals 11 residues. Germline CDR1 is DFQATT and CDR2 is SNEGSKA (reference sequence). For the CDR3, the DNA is TGCAGCGCGAGACAGGGAAATGGCTACACCTTC. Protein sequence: CSARQGNGYTF.

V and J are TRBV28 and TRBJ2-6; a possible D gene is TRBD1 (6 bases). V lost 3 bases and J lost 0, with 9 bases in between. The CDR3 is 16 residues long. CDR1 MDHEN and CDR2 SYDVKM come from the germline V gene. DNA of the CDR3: TGTGCCAGCAGTTTTGGGGGCGGCTCTGGGGCCAACGTCCTGACTTTC. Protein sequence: CASSFGGGSGANVLTF.

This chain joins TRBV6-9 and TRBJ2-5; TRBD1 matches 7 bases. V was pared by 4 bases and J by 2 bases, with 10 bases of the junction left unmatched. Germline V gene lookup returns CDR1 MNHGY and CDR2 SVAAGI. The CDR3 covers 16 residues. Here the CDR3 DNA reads TGTGCCAGCAGTTCCAATACCGGGACAGCTCAAGAGACCCAGTACTTC. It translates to CASSSNTGTAQETQYF.

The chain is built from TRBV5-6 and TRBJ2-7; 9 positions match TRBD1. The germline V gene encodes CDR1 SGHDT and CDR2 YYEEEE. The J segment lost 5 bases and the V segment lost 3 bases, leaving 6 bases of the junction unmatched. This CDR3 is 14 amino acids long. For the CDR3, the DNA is TGTGCCAGCAGCTGGCCGGGACAGGGTCACGAGCAGTACTTC. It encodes CASSWPGQGHEQYF.

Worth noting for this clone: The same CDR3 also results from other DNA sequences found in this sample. For the CDR3, the DNA is TGCGCCAGCAGCTTGGGACTAGCGGAGATCTACGAGCAGTACTTC. Residues: CASSLGLAEIYEQYF. The V gene is TRBV5-1, the J gene TRBJ2-7; 9 bases fit TRBD2. This CDR3 contains 15 residues. CDR1 and CDR2 (germline): SGHRS, YFSETQ. V lost 0 bases, J lost 3 bases, and 4 bases stayed unmatched.

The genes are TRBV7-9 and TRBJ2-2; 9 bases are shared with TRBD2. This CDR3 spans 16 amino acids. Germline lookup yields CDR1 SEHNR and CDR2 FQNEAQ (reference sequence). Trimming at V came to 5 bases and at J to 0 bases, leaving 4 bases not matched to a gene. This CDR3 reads CASSEASGTNTGELFF. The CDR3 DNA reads TGTGCCAGCAGCGAAGCTAGCGGGACGAACACCGGGGAGCTGTTTTTT.

CDR3 sequence: CAWSVAGKQFF. For the CDR3, the DNA is TGTGCCTGGAGTGTAGCGGGAAAGCAGTTCTTC. The chain links TRBV30 to TRBJ2-1; 7 nucleotides line up with TRBD2. The germline CDR1 and CDR2 sequences are GTSNPN and SVGIG (reference sequence). The length of the CDR3 is 11 residues. V trimming: 0 bases; J trimming: 11 bases; junction bases outside the gene matches: 1.

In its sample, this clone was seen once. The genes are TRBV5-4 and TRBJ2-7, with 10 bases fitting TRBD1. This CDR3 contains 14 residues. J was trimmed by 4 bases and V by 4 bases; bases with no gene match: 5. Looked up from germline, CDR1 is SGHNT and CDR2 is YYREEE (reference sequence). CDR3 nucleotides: TGTGCCAGCAGCCCGGACAGGGGGGAATACGAGCAGTACTTC. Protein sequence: CASSPDRGEYEQYF.

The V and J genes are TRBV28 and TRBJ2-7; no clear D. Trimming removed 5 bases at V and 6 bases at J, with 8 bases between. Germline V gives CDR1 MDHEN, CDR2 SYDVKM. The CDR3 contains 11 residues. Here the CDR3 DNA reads TGTGCCAGCAGTCTAGACGGCGAGCAGTACTTC. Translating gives CASSLDGEQYF.

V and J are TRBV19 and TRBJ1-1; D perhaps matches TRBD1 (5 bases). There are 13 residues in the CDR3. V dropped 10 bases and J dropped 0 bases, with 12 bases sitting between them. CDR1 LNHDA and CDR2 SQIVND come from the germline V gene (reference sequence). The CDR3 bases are TGTGCCACCCGGGGCCTCATGAACACTGAAGCTTTCTTT. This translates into CATRGLMNTEAFF.

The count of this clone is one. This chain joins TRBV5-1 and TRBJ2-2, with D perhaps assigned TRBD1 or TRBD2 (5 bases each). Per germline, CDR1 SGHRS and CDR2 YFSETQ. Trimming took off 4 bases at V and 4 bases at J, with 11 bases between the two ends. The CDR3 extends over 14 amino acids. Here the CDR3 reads CASSPGDLTGELFF. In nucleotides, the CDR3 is TGCGCCAGCAGCCCCGGGGACCTCACCGGGGAGCTGTTTTTT.

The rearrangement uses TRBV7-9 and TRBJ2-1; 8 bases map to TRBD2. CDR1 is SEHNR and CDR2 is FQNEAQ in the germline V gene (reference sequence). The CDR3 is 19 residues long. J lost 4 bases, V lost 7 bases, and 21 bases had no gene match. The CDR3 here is CASTAGSGSLPTHYNEQFF. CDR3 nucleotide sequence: TGTGCCAGCACTGCGGGGAGCGGGAGTTTGCCCACCCATTACAATGAGCAGTTCTTC.

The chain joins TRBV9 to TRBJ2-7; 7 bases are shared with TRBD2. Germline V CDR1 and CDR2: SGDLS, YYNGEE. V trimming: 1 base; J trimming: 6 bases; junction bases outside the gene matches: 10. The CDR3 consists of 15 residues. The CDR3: CASSVTLGGSSEQYF. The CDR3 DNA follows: TGTGCCAGCAGCGTAACCCTTGGCGGGAGTAGCGAGCAGTACTTC.

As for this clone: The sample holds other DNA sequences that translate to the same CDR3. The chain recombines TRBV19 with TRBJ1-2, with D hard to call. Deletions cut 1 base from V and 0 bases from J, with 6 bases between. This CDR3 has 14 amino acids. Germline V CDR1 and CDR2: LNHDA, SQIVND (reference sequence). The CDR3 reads CASSIAGTNYGYTF. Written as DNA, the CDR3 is TGTGCCAGTAGTATAGCCGGGACTAACTATGGCTACACCTTC.